These 6 T cell receptor beta chains originate from one sample sequenced in a study of cytomegalovirus exposure and HLA in healthy donors. This PCR relied on a set of 60 Vbeta primers and 13 Jbeta primers. Generated by immunoSEQ multiplex PCR, the TCRdb table keeps only in-frame clones and is missing some. The table includes approximately 240,000 clones, roughly 87% detected once. Sequenced material: PBMCs. These receptors came from a woman aged 40 to 50 in good health and CMV-seropositive.

CDR3 amino acids: CASSYSKWTRYGYTF. Here the CDR3 DNA reads TGTGCCAGCAGTTACTCGAAATGGACACGGTATGGCTACACCTTC. The rearrangement uses TRBV6-5 and TRBJ1-2, with D possibly TRBD1 on 5 matching bases. Germline V gene sequence: CDR1 MNHEY, CDR2 SVGAGI. Trimming took 0 bases from V and 5 from J, leaving 13 bases between them. This CDR3 is built from 15 residues.

The J gene is TRBJ1-5, the V gene TRBV6-1; 9 nucleotides agree with TRBD1. V trimming: 6 bases; J trimming: 6 bases; junction bases outside the gene matches: 6. This CDR3 spans 14 amino acids. CDR1 is MNHNS and CDR2 is SASEGT in the germline V gene. The CDR3 protein is CASRETGGGQPQHF. The CDR3 bases are TGTGCCAGCAGGGAAACAGGGGGCGGTCAGCCCCAGCATTTT.

The J gene is TRBJ1-5, the V gene TRBV9, with D perhaps matching TRBD1 (6 bases). Germline CDR1 reads SGDLS; CDR2 reads YYNGEE. The CDR3 runs 15 residues. The V end lost 0 bases, the J end lost 5 bases, and 12 bases lay between the germline ends. The DNA for the CDR3 is TGTGCCAGCAGCGTAGAGGGCAGGGGACATCAGCCCCAGCATTTT. It encodes CASSVEGRGHQPQHF.

The chain is built from TRBV11-2 and TRBJ2-5; D is unresolved. This CDR3 contains 14 residues. The V gene's germline CDR1 is SGHAT and CDR2 FQNNGV. Trimming stripped 5 bases from V and 0 bases from J, with 10 bases between. The CDR3: CASSRRLYQETQYF. For the CDR3, the DNA is TGTGCCAGCAGCCGTAGATTGTACCAAGAGACCCAGTACTTC. The complete variable domain, with remaining parts taken from reference TRBV11-2 and TRBJ2-5, reads EAGVAQSPRYKIIEKRQSVAFWCNPISGHATLYWYQQILGQGPKLLIQFQNNGVVDDSQLPKDRFSAERLKGVDSTLKIQPAKLEDSAVYLCASSRRLYQETQYFGPGTRLLVL.

The chain recombines TRBV5-1 with TRBJ2-7; 8 bases are a match to TRBD1. Losses at the gene ends were 0 bases for V and 2 bases for J; bases not matched to a gene: 7. Germline V CDR1 and CDR2: SGHRS, YFSETQ. This CDR3 comprises 16 residues. Here the CDR3 reads CASSLDWGQATYEQYF. In nucleotides, the CDR3 is TGCGCCAGCAGCTTGGACTGGGGACAGGCTACCTACGAGCAGTACTTC.

The chain uses TRBV5-1 and TRBJ2-7; TRBD1 agrees at 7 bases. The CDR3 consists of 14 residues. Germline CDR1 reads SGHRS; CDR2 reads YFSETQ. The V gene end was trimmed by 8 bases and the J gene end by 9 bases; junction bases not matched to a gene: 17. This CDR3 reads CASHSGTAGSGQYF. In DNA form, the CDR3 reads TGCGCCAGTCATTCCGGGACAGCCGGTTCCGGGCAGTACTTC.